A selection of T cell receptor beta chains follows, all from one sample in a study of T cells in Graves' hyperthyroidism and ophthalmopathy. TCRdb fed the multiplex PCR reads into MiXCR, producing one record per CDR3 protein. The data contain around 400,000 distinct CDR3 sequences, 20% to 25% of them singletons. The sample taken for sequencing was blood. These receptors were collected from a man aged 50-59 years with Graves' hyperthyroidism. Both conserved end residues are part of each CDR3. Fields, in order: clone size, V gene, J gene, D gene, CDR3 protein, CDR3 DNA. D genes are given only for firm matches. Clone size is shown for a subset of rows, as once, few, many or a class of expanded clone.

size: .; V: TRBV7-2; J: TRBJ2-5; D: TRBD2; CDR3: CASSDEASGRGETQYF; DNA: TGTGCCAGCAGTGATGAGGCTAGCGGGAGGGGCGAGACCCAGTACTTC
size: .; V: TRBV7-9; J: TRBJ2-5; D: .; CDR3: CASSSGLIGGPAQETQYF; DNA: TGTGCCAGCAGCTCGGGATTAATTGGGGGACCGGCCCAAGAGACCCAGTACTTC
size: .; V: TRBV29-1; J: TRBJ1-2; D: .; CDR3: CSVEASGQRSNYGYTF; DNA: TGCAGCGTTGAGGCCTCGGGGCAACGTTCTAACTATGGCTACACCTTC
size: .; V: TRBV7-2; J: TRBJ2-3; D: .; CDR3: CACSFAGPPGNTQYF; DNA: TGTGCCTGCAGCTTTGCCGGACCCCCGGGGAATACGCAGTATTTT
size: few; V: TRBV9; J: TRBJ2-3; D: .; CDR3: CASSAQLRGTQYF; DNA: TGTGCCAGCAGCGCTCAGCTCCGAGGTACGCAGTATTTT
size: many; V: TRBV11-2; J: TRBJ2-5; D: .; CDR3: CASSLVYGGKETQYF; DNA: TGTGCCAGCAGCTTAGTGTACGGGGGAAAAGAGACCCAGTACTTC
size: .; V: TRBV9; J: TRBJ2-1; D: TRBD2; CDR3: CASSVAGVGGSNEQFF; DNA: TGTGCCAGCAGCGTAGCCGGGGTGGGGGGGAGCAATGAGCAGTTCTTC
size: .; V: TRBV10-3; J: TRBJ2-3; D: TRBD2; CDR3: CAISESSPGLTINTDTQYF; DNA: TGTGCCATCAGTGAGTCGAGTCCGGGACTAACTATAAACACAGATACGCAGTATTTT
size: few; V: TRBV9; J: TRBJ2-1; D: .; CDR3: CASSVAPRDNEQFF; DNA: TGTGCCAGCAGCGTAGCTCCTAGAGACAATGAGCAGTTCTTC
size: few; V: TRBV5-6; J: TRBJ1-1; D: .; CDR3: CASSLDKGRAFF; DNA: TGTGCCAGCAGCTTGGATAAGGGGCGAGCTTTCTTT
size: .; V: TRBV4-1; J: TRBJ1-5; D: .; CDR3: CASSQDGFVNQPQHF; DNA: TGCGCCAGCAGCCAAGACGGTTTTGTAAATCAGCCCCAGCATTTT
size: few; V: TRBV30; J: TRBJ2-7; D: TRBD1; CDR3: CAWSPWTGDVDEQYF; DNA: TGTGCCTGGAGTCCTTGGACAGGGGATGTTGACGAGCAGTACTTC
size: .; V: TRBV18; J: TRBJ2-1; D: .; CDR3: CASSPTEARGGNEQFF; DNA: TGTGCCAGCTCACCAACGGAGGCTAGAGGGGGCAATGAGCAGTTCTTC
size: .; V: TRBV5-1; J: TRBJ1-1; D: .; CDR3: CASSLSPTGLTTEAFF; DNA: TGCGCCAGCAGCTTAAGCCCGACAGGCCTGACGACTGAAGCTTTCTTT
size: .; V: TRBV24-1; J: TRBJ2-2; D: TRBD1; CDR3: CATSDAPGQGLAGELFF; DNA: TGTGCCACCAGTGATGCGCCGGGACAGGGCCTGGCCGGGGAGCTGTTTTTT
size: .; V: TRBV6-1; J: TRBJ2-5; D: .; CDR3: CASSEIVVKTQYF; DNA: TGTGCCAGCAGTGAAATCGTCGTAAAGACCCAGTACTTC
size: .; V: TRBV24-1; J: TRBJ2-1; D: TRBD2; CDR3: CATSSPTSPASNEQFF; DNA: TGTGCCACCAGTTCTCCGACTAGCCCCGCATCTAATGAGCAGTTCTTC
size: many; V: TRBV28; J: TRBJ2-2; D: .; CDR3: CASSFPQENTGELFF; DNA: TGTGCCAGCAGTTTTCCGCAGGAGAACACCGGGGAGCTGTTTTTT
size: .; V: TRBV11-2; J: TRBJ2-5; D: .; CDR3: CASSFAGQTRQETQYF; DNA: TGTGCCAGCAGCTTTGCGGGACAGACCCGCCAAGAGACCCAGTACTTC
size: once; V: TRBV10-1; J: TRBJ1-2; D: TRBD1; CDR3: CASTGQGEGYTF; DNA: TGCGCCAGCACCGGACAGGGGGAGGGCTACACCTTC
size: few; V: TRBV6-1; J: TRBJ1-4; D: TRBD1; CDR3: CASSPGQRTEKLFF; DNA: TGTGCCAGCAGCCCGGGACAGCGTACGGAAAAACTGTTTTTT
size: few; V: TRBV29-1; J: TRBJ2-1; D: .; CDR3: CSVDGLIYNEQFF; DNA: TGCAGCGTTGATGGTCTGATTTACAATGAGCAGTTCTTC
size: few; V: TRBV20-1; J: TRBJ2-3; D: TRBD2; CDR3: CSARLWTSGSTDTQYF; DNA: TGCAGTGCTAGACTCTGGACTAGCGGAAGCACAGATACGCAGTATTTT
size: .; V: TRBV5-6; J: TRBJ1-1; D: .; CDR3: CASSSVGRAGEKAFF; DNA: TGTGCCAGCAGCTCGGTGGGGAGGGCGGGAGAGAAAGCTTTCTTT
size: .; V: TRBV7-3; J: TRBJ2-3; D: TRBD1; CDR3: CASSDTGGKSDTQYF; DNA: TGTGCCAGCAGCGACACAGGGGGCAAGTCGGATACGCAGTATTTT
size: .; V: TRBV5-1; J: TRBJ2-7; D: .; CDR3: CASSLGPPGQTYEQYF; DNA: TGCGCCAGCAGCTTGGGTCCTCCAGGACAGACGTACGAGCAGTACTTC
size: many; V: TRBV27; J: TRBJ2-3; D: .; CDR3: CASSPLPGDSYTDTQYF; DNA: TGTGCCAGCAGTCCACTCCCCGGGGACTCTTACACAGATACGCAGTATTTT
size: many; V: TRBV5-1; J: TRBJ2-3; D: TRBD2; CDR3: CASSGGGRADTQYF; DNA: TGCGCCAGCAGCGGAGGCGGGAGGGCAGATACGCAGTATTTT
size: .; V: TRBV12-3/TRBV12-4; J: TRBJ2-5; D: .; CDR3: CASSDLGEVTQYF; DNA: TGTGCCAGCAGTGATCTTGGAGAGGTGACCCAGTACTTC
size: many; V: TRBV12-3/TRBV12-4; J: TRBJ2-1; D: .; CDR3: CASINALSPGNEQFF; DNA: TGTGCCAGCATTAACGCACTCTCCCCGGGCAATGAGCAGTTCTTC
size: many; V: TRBV11-2; J: TRBJ2-7; D: .; CDR3: CASSLTGRAYEQYF; DNA: TGTGCCAGCAGCCTAACAGGGAGGGCCTACGAGCAGTACTTC
size: few; V: TRBV5-6; J: TRBJ2-1; D: TRBD2; CDR3: CASSQMTSGNPSSYNEQFF; DNA: TGTGCCAGCAGCCAAATGACTAGCGGGAACCCATCCTCCTACAATGAGCAGTTCTTC
size: .; V: TRBV5-1; J: TRBJ2-3; D: .; CDR3: CASSDMWGDTQYF; DNA: TGCGCCAGCAGCGATATGTGGGGGGATACGCAGTATTTT
size: many; V: TRBV7-3; J: TRBJ2-7; D: TRBD1; CDR3: CASSLTGTDEQYF; DNA: TGTGCCAGCAGCTTAACAGGGACAGACGAGCAGTACTTC
size: many; V: TRBV28; J: TRBJ2-1; D: TRBD1; CDR3: CASTPNTGTDNEQFF; DNA: TGTGCCAGCACCCCTAATACCGGGACAGACAATGAGCAGTTCTTC
size: .; V: TRBV5-1; J: TRBJ2-7; D: TRBD2; CDR3: CASSLALAGDEQYF; DNA: TGCGCCAGCAGCTTGGCCCTAGCGGGTGACGAGCAGTACTTC
size: many; V: TRBV2; J: TRBJ2-3; D: .; CDR3: CASSELRSDSNTQYF; DNA: TGTGCCAGCAGTGAACTCCGATCTGACTCAAATACGCAGTATTTT
size: .; V: TRBV7-3; J: TRBJ2-3; D: TRBD2; CDR3: CASRNLLAGDTQYF; DNA: TGTGCCAGCAGGAATCTACTAGCGGGAGATACGCAGTATTTT
size: few; V: TRBV13; J: TRBJ1-5; D: TRBD1; CDR3: CASSLGQGANQPQHF; DNA: TGTGCCAGCAGCTTGGGACAGGGGGCCAATCAGCCCCAGCATTTT
size: few; V: TRBV7-2; J: TRBJ1-2; D: .; CDR3: CASSFRSYGYTF; DNA: TGTGCCAGCAGCTTCAGGAGCTATGGCTACACCTTC
size: .; V: TRBV6-1; J: TRBJ1-1; D: .; CDR3: CASKRGSWAFF; DNA: TGTGCCAGCAAGAGGGGTTCGTGGGCTTTCTTT
size: .; V: TRBV5-1; J: TRBJ2-7; D: TRBD2; CDR3: CASSLSGKTSYEQYF; DNA: TGCGCCAGCAGCCTTAGCGGGAAGACGTCCTACGAGCAGTACTTC
size: .; V: TRBV4-1; J: TRBJ1-1; D: TRBD1; CDR3: CASSPGDRGRGNTEAFF; DNA: TGCGCCAGCAGCCCGGGGGACAGGGGGCGAGGGAACACTGAAGCTTTCTTT
size: .; V: TRBV5-4; J: TRBJ1-1; D: .; CDR3: CASSRGYGNPNTEAFF; DNA: TGTGCCAGCAGCCGGGGGTATGGGAATCCAAACACTGAAGCTTTCTTT
size: few; V: TRBV9; J: TRBJ1-2; D: TRBD1; CDR3: CASSARQGAGHGGYTF; DNA: TGTGCCAGCAGCGCCCGACAGGGAGCCGGTCATGGAGGCTACACCTTC
size: few; V: TRBV20-1; J: TRBJ2-1; D: .; CDR3: CSAANDASSYNEQFF; DNA: TGCAGTGCTGCTAATGACGCTAGCTCCTACAATGAGCAGTTCTTC
size: many; V: TRBV18; J: TRBJ2-7; D: .; CDR3: CASSPGTLGEQYF; DNA: TGTGCCAGCTCACCCGGGACCCTAGGAGAGCAGTACTTC
size: many; V: TRBV2; J: TRBJ2-3; D: .; CDR3: CASSSQGRSSDTQYF; DNA: TGTGCCAGCAGTTCACAGGGTCGGAGTTCAGATACGCAGTATTTT
size: .; V: TRBV20-1; J: TRBJ2-3; D: TRBD2; CDR3: CSAVGGGTGFRDTQYF; DNA: TGCAGTGCTGTCGGGGGAGGGACTGGCTTTAGGGATACGCAGTATTTT
size: few; V: TRBV10-2; J: TRBJ2-1; D: .; CDR3: CASSGYGNEQFF; DNA: TGCGCCAGCAGTGGTTATGGCAATGAGCAGTTCTTC
size: .; V: TRBV6-1; J: TRBJ2-2; D: TRBD1; CDR3: CASSSALTGAGELFF; DNA: TGTGCCAGCAGTTCGGCCCTAACAGGGGCCGGGGAGCTGTTTTTT
size: few; V: TRBV29-1; J: TRBJ2-7; D: .; CDR3: CSVRAVGQQYF; DNA: TGCAGCGTTCGGGCTGTGGGGCAGCAGTACTTC
size: .; V: TRBV20-1; J: TRBJ2-3; D: TRBD2; CDR3: CSAVLARSDGTQYF; DNA: TGCAGTGCTGTACTAGCGCGGAGCGATGGTACGCAGTATTTT
size: .; V: TRBV28; J: TRBJ1-6; D: .; CDR3: CASATISPLHF; DNA: TGTGCCAGCGCCACGATTTCACCCCTCCACTTT
size: .; V: TRBV7-9; J: TRBJ2-7; D: .; CDR3: CASSGRGTQAYNEQYF; DNA: TGTGCCAGCAGCGGGCGAGGTACCCAGGCCTACAATGAGCAGTACTTC
size: .; V: TRBV7-2; J: TRBJ2-2; D: TRBD2; CDR3: CASSWTWTSGSRGELFF; DNA: TGTGCCAGCAGCTGGACGTGGACTAGCGGGAGCAGGGGGGAGCTGTTTTTT